Each of the 9 T cell receptor beta chains below was sequenced from the same sample in a study of shared T cell receptors in the human thymus. Generated by immunoSEQ multiplex PCR, the TCRdb table keeps only in-frame clones and is missing some. The table shows about 710,000 clones, with 70% to 90% occurring only once. Another study also made use of these data, one on human thymus T cells.

The sequencing sample was made of thymocytes. The receptors here all came from a boy in the first two years of life with a congenital heart defect.

In its sample, this clone was seen once. The chain combines TRBV13 with TRBJ2-3, with TRBD2 matching 9 bases. Trimming took 4 bases from V and 1 from J; bases not matched to a gene: 6. Germline CDR1 is PRHDT and CDR2 is FYEKMQ (reference sequence). The CDR3 has 16 amino acids. The CDR3 is CASSSTSGNRTDTQYF. DNA for the CDR3: TGTGCCAGCAGCTCGACTAGCGGAAACCGCACAGATACGCAGTATTTT.

The chain employs TRBV29-1 and TRBJ1-2; tentatively, D is TRBD1 (6 bases). The V end lost 7 bases, the J end lost 8 bases, and 17 bases lay between the germline ends. The germline V gene encodes CDR1 SQVTM and CDR2 ANQGSEA. The CDR3 is 12 residues long. The CDR3 nucleotides are TGCAGCGCAATTAGGGGGATGGAAGGCTACACCTTC. Translation gives CSAIRGMEGYTF.

The genes are TRBV7-2 and TRBJ1-3; a weak D match, TRBD1 (6 bases). Germline values: CDR1 SGHTA, CDR2 FQGNSA. The CDR3 contains 18 residues. Trimming shortened V by 1 base and J by 4 bases, and 20 bases separated the two germline ends. CDR3 protein: CASSLVTGPVSSGNTIYF. CDR3 nucleotides: TGTGCCAGCAGCTTAGTTACAGGGCCCGTCTCTAGCGGAAACACCATATATTTT.

This clone has just one count. The chain is built from TRBV7-6 and TRBJ2-3, with 15 bases aligning to TRBD2. This CDR3 spans 18 amino acids. The V gene's germline CDR1 is SGHVS and CDR2 FNYEAQ. With V trimmed by 5 bases and J by 2 bases, 8 bases remained unmatched. The CDR3 nucleotides read TGTGCCAGCAGCAATAACCGGACTAGCGGGGGGGTCACAGATACGCAGTATTTT. It translates to CASSNNRTSGGVTDTQYF. The entire variable domain, with the rest obtained from reference TRBV7-6 and TRBJ2-3, is as follows: GAGVSQSPRYKVTKRGQDVALRCDPISGHVSLYWYRQALGQGPEFLTYFNYEAQQDKSGLPNDRFSAERPEGSISTLTIQRTEQRDSAMYRCASSNNRTSGGVTDTQYFGPGTRLTVL.

This rearrangement joins TRBV5-6 to TRBJ1-2, with 8 bases lining up with TRBD1. J was trimmed by 0 bases and V by 4 bases; bases with no gene match: 8. The germline V gene has CDR1 SGHDT and CDR2 YYEEEE. This CDR3 region has 16 residues. For the CDR3, the DNA is TGTGCCAGCAGCCACACAGGGGGGGTATCTAACTATGGCTACACCTTC. Its protein is CASSHTGGVSNYGYTF.

The V gene is TRBV7-9, the J gene TRBJ1-5; 11 bases are a match to TRBD1. Germline V gene data show CDR1 as SEHNR and CDR2 as FQNEAQ (reference sequence). CDR3 length equals 17 residues. V dropped 0 bases and J dropped 6; count of bases not matched to a gene: 7. The CDR3 loop is CASSLAPDRGQGQPQHF. CDR3 coding DNA: TGTGCCAGCAGCTTAGCGCCGGACAGGGGGCAGGGTCAGCCCCAGCATTTT.

In its sample, this clone was seen once. The chain joins TRBV9 to TRBJ2-1; weak D call: TRBD1 (6 bases). Trimming pared 3 bases from V and 3 bases from J, leaving 13 bases between. There are 15 residues in the CDR3. Looked up from germline, CDR1 is SGDLS and CDR2 is YYNGEE. CDR3 residues: CASSGHGGSYNEQFF. The CDR3 DNA is TGTGCCAGCAGCGGCCATGGGGGCAGCTACAATGAGCAGTTCTTC.

The gene calls are TRBV4-3 and TRBJ2-5; 7 positions agree with TRBD2. The CDR3 is 15 amino acids. V lost 1 base to trimming and J lost 1 base; unmatched junction nucleotides: 3. The germline gives CDR1 LGHNA, CDR2 YSLEER. For the CDR3, the DNA is TGCGCCAGCAGCCAAGGGCCTAGCGGCCAAGAGACCCAGTACTTC. Amino acid sequence: CASSQGPSGQETQYF.

This chain links TRBV7-8 with TRBJ2-3, with D maybe TRBD2 (6 bases). Trimming took 1 base from V and 1 from J, leaving 9 bases between them. The germline gives CDR1 SGHVS, CDR2 FQNEAQ. The CDR3 length is 15 residues. This chain's CDR3 is CASSLGGKGTDTQYF. The CDR3 region has the DNA TGTGCCAGCAGCTTAGGCGGGAAGGGCACAGATACGCAGTATTTT. The full variable domain, completed using reference TRBV7-8 and TRBJ2-3, is GAGVSQSPRYKVAKRGQDVALRCDPISGHVSLFWYQQALGQGPEFLTYFQNEAQLDKSGLPSDRFFAERPEGSVSTLKIQRTQQEDSAVYLCASSLGGKGTDTQYFGPGTRLTVL.